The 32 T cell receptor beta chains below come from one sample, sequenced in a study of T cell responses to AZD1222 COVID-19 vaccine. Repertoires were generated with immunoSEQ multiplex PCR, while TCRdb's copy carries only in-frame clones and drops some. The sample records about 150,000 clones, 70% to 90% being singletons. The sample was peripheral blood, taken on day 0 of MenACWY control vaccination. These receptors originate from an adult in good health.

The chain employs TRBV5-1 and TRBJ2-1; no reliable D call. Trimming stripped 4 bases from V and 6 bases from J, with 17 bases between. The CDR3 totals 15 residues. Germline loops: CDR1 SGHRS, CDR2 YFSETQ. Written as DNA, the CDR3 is TGCGCCAGCAGCCGGTCGGAGTTTGGTTCCAATGAGCAGTTCTTC. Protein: CASSRSEFGSNEQFF.

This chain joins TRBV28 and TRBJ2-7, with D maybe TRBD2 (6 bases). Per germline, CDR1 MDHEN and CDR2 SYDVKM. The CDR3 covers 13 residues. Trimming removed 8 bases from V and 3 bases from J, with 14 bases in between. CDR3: CASSGTPFYEQYV. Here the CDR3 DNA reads TGTGCCAGCTCAGGGACTCCCTTCTACGAGCAGTACGTC.

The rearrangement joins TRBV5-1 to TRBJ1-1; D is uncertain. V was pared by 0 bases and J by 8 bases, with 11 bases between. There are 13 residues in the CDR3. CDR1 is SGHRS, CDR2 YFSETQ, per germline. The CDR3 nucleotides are TGCGCCAGCAGCTTGGCCGGGGTCAGCGAAGCTTTCTTT. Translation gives CASSLAGVSEAFF.

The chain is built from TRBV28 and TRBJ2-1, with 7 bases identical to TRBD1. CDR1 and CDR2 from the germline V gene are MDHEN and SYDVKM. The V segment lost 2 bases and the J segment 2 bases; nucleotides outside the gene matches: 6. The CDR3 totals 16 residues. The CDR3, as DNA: TGTGCCAGCAGTTTAGACAGGGCGATTACCTACAATGAGCAGTTCTTC. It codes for CASSLDRAITYNEQFF.

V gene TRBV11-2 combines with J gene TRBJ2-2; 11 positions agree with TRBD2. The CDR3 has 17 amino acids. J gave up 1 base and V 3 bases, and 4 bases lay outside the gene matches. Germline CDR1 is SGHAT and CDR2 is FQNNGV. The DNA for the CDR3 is TGTGCCAGCAGCTTTCGGGGACTAGCGGAGAACACCGGGGAGCTGTTTTTT. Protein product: CASSFRGLAENTGELFF. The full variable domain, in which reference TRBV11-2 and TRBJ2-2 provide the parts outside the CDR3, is EAGVAQSPRYKIIEKRQSVAFWCNPISGHATLYWYQQILGQGPKLLIQFQNNGVVDDSQLPKDRFSAERLKGVDSTLKIQPAKLEDSAVYLCASSFRGLAENTGELFFGEGSRLTVL.

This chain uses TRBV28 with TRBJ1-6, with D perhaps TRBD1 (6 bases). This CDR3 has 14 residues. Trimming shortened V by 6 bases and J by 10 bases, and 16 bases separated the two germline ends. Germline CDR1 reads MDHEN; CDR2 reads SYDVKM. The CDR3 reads CASSRGGGNSPLHF. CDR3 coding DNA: TGTGCCAGCAGCCGAGGGGGGGGCAACTCACCCCTCCACTTT. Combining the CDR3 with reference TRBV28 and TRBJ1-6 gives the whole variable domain DVKVTQSSRYLVKRTGEKVFLECVQDMDHENMFWYRQDPGLGLRLIYFSYDVKMKEKGDIPEGYSVSREKKERFSLILESASTNQTSMYLCASSRGGGNSPLHFGNGTRLTVT.

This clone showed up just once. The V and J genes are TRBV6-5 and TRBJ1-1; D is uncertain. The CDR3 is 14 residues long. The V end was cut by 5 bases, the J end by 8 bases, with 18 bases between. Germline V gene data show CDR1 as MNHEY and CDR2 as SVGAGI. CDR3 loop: CASSTDLRNGEAFF. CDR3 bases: TGTGCCAGCAGTACGGACTTGCGAAATGGGGAAGCTTTCTTT.

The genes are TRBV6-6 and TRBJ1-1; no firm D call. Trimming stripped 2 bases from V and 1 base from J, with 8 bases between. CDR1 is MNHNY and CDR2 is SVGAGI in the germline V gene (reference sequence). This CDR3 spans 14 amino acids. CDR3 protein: CASSYVAGNTEAFF. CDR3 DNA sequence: TGTGCCAGCAGTTACGTCGCAGGGAACACTGAAGCTTTCTTT.

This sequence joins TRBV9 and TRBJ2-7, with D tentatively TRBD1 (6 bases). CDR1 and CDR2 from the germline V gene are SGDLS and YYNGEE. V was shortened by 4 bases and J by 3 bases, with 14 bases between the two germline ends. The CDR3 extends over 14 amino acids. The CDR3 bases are TGTGCCAGCAGCCCGCTGGGGGCTCTCTACGAGCAGTACTTC. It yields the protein CASSPLGALYEQYF.

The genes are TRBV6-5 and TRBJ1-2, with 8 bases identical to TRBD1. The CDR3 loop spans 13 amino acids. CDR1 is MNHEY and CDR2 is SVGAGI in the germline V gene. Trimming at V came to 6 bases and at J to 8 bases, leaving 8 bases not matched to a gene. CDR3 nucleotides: TGTGCCAGCAGACTGGACAGGGTCGGAGGCTACACCTTC. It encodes CASRLDRVGGYTF.

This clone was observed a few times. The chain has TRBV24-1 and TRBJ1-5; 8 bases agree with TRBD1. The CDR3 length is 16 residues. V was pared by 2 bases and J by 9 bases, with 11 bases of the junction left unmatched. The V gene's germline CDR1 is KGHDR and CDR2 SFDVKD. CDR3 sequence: CATSDSAQGALRPQHF. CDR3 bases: TGTGCCACCAGTGATTCGGCCCAGGGGGCCCTCCGGCCCCAGCATTTT.

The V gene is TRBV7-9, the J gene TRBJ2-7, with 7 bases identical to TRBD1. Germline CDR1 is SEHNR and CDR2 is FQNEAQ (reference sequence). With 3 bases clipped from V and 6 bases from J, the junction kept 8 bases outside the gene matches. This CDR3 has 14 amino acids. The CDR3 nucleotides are TGTGCCAGCAGCTTCGCGAGACAGGGAGCCGAGCAGTACGTC. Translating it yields CASSFARQGAEQYV.

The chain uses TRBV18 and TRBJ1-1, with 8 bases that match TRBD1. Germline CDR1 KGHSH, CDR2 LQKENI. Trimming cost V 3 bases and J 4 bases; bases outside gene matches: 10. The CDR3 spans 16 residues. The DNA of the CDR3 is TGTGCCAGCTCACCGGGACAGGCGGGGAGTTCCACTGAAGCTTTCTTT. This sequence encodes CASSPGQAGSSTEAFF. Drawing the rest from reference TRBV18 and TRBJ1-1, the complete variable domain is NAGVMQNPRHLVRRRGQEARLRCSPMKGHSHVYWYRQLPEEGLKFMVYLQKENIIDESGMPKERFSAEFPKEGPSILRIQQVVRGDSAAYFCASSPGQAGSSTEAFFGQGTRLTVV.

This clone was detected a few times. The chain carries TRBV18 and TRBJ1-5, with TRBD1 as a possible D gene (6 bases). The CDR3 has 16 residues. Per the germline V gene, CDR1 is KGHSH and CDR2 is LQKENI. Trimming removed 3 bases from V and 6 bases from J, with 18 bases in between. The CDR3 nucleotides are TGTGCCAGCTCACCGTCACTACAGGGAGCCGGTCAGCCCCAGCATTTT. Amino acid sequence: CASSPSLQGAGQPQHF. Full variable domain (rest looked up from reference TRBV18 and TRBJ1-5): NAGVMQNPRHLVRRRGQEARLRCSPMKGHSHVYWYRQLPEEGLKFMVYLQKENIIDESGMPKERFSAEFPKEGPSILRIQQVVRGDSAAYFCASSPSLQGAGQPQHFGDGTRLSIL.

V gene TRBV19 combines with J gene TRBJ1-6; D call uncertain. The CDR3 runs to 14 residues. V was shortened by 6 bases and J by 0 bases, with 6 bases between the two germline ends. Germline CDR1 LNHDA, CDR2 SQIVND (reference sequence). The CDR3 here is CASRRSSYNSPLHF. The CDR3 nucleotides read TGTGCCAGTAGGAGAAGCTCCTATAATTCACCCCTCCACTTT.

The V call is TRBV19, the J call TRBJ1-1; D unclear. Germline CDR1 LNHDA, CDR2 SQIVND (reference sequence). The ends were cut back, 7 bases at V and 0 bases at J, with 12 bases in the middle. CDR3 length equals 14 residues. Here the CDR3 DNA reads TGTGCCAGTAACCAACCCAACATGAACACTGAAGCTTTCTTT. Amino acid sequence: CASNQPNMNTEAFF.

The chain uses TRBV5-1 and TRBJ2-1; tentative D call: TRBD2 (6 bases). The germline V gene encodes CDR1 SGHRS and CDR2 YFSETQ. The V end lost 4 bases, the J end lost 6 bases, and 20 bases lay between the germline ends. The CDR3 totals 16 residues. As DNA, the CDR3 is TGCGCCAGCAGCCCCTTGGGAGTAGCGGAATCCAATGAGCAGTTCTTC. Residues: CASSPLGVAESNEQFF. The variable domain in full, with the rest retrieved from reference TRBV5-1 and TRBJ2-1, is KAGVTQTPRYLIKTRGQQVTLSCSPISGHRSVSWYQQTPGQGLQFLFEYFSETQRNKGNFPGRFSGRQFSNSRSEMNVSTLELGDSALYLCASSPLGVAESNEQFFGPGTRLTVL.

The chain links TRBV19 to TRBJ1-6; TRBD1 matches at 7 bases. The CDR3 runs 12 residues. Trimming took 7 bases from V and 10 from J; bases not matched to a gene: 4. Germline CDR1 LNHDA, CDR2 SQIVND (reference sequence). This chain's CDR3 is CASKTGSSPLHF. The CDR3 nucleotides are TGTGCCAGTAAGACAGGGAGCTCACCCCTCCACTTT.

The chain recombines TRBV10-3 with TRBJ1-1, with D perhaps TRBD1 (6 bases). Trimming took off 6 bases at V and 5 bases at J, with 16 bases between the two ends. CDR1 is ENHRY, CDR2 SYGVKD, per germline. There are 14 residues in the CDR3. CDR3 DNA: TGTGCCATCAGACCTCCAGGGGTTCGGACTGAAGCTTTCTTT. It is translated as CAIRPPGVRTEAFF.

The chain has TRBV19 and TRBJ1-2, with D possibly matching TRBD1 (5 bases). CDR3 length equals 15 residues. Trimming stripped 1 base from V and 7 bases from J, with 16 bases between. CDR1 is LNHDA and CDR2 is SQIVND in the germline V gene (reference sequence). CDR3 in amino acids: CASSIVRQGFFGYTF. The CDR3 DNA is TGTGCCAGTAGTATAGTTAGGCAGGGCTTCTTTGGCTACACCTTC.

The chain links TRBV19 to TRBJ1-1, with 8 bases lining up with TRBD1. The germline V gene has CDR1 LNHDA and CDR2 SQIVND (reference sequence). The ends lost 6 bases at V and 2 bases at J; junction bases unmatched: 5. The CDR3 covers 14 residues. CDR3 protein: CASSRQGLNTEAFF. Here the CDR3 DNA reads TGTGCCAGTAGCCGACAGGGGTTAAACACTGAAGCTTTCTTT. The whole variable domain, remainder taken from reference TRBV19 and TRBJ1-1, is DGGITQSPKYLFRKEGQNVTLSCEQNLNHDAMYWYRQDPGQGLRLIYYSQIVNDFQKGDIAEGYSVSREKKESFPLTVTSAQKNPTAFYLCASSRQGLNTEAFFGQGTRLTVV.

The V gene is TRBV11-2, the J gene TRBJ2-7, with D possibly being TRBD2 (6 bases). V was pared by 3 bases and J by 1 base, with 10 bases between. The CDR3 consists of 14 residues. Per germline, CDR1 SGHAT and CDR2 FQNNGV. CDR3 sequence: CASSFTGDSYEQYF. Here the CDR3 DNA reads TGTGCCAGCAGCTTTACGGGAGATTCCTACGAGCAGTACTTC.

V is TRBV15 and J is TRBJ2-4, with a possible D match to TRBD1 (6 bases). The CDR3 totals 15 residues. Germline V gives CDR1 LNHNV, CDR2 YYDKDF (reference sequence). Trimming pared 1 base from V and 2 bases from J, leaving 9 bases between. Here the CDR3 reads CATSRATGPKNIQYF. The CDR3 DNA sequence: TGTGCCACCAGCAGAGCGACAGGTCCCAAAAACATTCAGTACTTC. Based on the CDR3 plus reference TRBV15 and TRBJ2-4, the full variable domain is DAMVIQNPRYQVTQFGKPVTLSCSQTLNHNVMYWYQQKSSQAPKLLFHYYDKDFNNEADTPDNFQSRRPNTSFCFLDIRSPGLGDTAMYLCATSRATGPKNIQYFGAGTRLSVL.

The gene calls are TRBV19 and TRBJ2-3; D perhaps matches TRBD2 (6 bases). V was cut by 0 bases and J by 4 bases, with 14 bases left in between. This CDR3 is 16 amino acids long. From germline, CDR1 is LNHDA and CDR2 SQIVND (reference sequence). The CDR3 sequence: CASSIDAGKIADTQYF. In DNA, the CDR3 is TGTGCCAGTAGTATAGATGCGGGAAAAATCGCAGATACGCAGTATTTT. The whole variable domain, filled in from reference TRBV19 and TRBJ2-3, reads DGGITQSPKYLFRKEGQNVTLSCEQNLNHDAMYWYRQDPGQGLRLIYYSQIVNDFQKGDIAEGYSVSREKKESFPLTVTSAQKNPTAFYLCASSIDAGKIADTQYFGPGTRLTVL.

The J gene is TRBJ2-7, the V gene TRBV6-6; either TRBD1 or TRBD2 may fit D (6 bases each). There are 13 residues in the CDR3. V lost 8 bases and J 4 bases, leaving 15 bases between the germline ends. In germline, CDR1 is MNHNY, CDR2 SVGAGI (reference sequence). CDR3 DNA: TGTGCCAGCCTTAAGGGGGAGGTTTACGAGCAGTACTTC. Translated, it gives CASLKGEVYEQYF.

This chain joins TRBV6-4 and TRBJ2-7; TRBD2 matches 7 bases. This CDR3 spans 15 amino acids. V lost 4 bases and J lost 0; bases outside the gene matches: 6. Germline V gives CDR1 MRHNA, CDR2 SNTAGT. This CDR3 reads CASSVSAGISYEQYF. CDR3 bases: TGTGCCAGCAGTGTATCAGCGGGAATCTCCTACGAGCAGTACTTC.

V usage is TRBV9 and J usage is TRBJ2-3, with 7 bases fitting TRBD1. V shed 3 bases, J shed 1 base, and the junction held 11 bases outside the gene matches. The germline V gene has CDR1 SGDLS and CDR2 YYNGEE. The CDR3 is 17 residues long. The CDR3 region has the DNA TGTGCCAGCAGCGCCTTAATGGGGCAGGGGGGCACAGATACGCAGTATTTT. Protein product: CASSALMGQGGTDTQYF.

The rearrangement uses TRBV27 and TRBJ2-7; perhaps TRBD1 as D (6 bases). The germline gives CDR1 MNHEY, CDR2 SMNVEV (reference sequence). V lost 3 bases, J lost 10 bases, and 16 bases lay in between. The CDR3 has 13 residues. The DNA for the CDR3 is TGTGCCAGCAGTTTCCCAGGGGCAAGGCAACAGTACGTC. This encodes CASSFPGARQQYV.

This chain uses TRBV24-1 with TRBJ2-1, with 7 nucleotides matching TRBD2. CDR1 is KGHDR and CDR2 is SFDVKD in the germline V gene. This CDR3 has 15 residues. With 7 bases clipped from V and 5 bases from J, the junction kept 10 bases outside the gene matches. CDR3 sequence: CATSTPSGDNNEQFF. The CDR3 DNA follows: TGTGCCACCAGCACCCCTAGCGGTGATAACAATGAGCAGTTCTTC.

The CDR3 DNA reads as TGTGCCAGCAGTTTAAATCCGAGGGATTCTCGCCAAGAGCCCCAGCATTTT. This sequence encodes CASSLNPRDSRQEPQHF. J is TRBJ1-5 and V is TRBV28; D call uncertain. This CDR3 comprises 17 residues. V lost 2 bases and J 8 bases, leaving 22 bases between the germline ends. Looked up from germline, CDR1 is MDHEN and CDR2 is SYDVKM.

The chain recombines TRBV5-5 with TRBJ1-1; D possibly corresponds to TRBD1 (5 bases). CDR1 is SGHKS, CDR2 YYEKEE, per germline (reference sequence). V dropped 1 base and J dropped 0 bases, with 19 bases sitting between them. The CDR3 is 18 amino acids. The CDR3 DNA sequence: TGTGCCAGCAGCTTGCGGGCAGGGCCTACCCGTATGAACACTGAAGCTTTCTTT. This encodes CASSLRAGPTRMNTEAFF.

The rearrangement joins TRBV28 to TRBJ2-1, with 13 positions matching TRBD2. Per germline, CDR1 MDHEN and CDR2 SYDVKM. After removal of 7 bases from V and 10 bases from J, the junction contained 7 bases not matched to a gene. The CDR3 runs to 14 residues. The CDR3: CASITSGRAIEQFF. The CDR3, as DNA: TGTGCCAGCATAACTAGCGGGAGGGCCATAGAGCAGTTCTTC.